This TCR beta chain was sequenced in a study of long-term antiretroviral therapy in people with HIV. It was version v3.0 of the immunoSEQ assay that was run at survey level. Sequencing targeted 40,000-50,000 T-cell genomes per sample. Clones were sequenced by immunoSEQ multiplex PCR, and TCRdb holds only the in-frame ones, with some missing. The table includes 26,000 or so clones, over 80% detected once. Remarks on this clone: Its antigen is unknown.

Study-level results: Despite increasing after ART, diversity remained lower than that of transplant donor controls. Blood specimens, gathered between the mid-2000s and the late 2010s, were possibly obtained under older ART regimens.

V was pared by 5 bases and J by 2 bases, with 6 bases between. CDR3 size: 12 residues. Germline V gene sequence: CDR1 MNHEY, CDR2 SVGAGI. The V and J genes are TRBV6-5 and TRBJ1-1; no clear D. The sequenced sample was unsorted PBMCs, obtained 0.8 years before starting antiretroviral therapy. The TCR was taken from a man between 18 and 29 years old with HIV. CDR3 protein: CASSNFNTEAFF. The CDR3 DNA sequence: TGTGCCAGCAGTAACTTTAACACTGAAGCTTTCTTT.